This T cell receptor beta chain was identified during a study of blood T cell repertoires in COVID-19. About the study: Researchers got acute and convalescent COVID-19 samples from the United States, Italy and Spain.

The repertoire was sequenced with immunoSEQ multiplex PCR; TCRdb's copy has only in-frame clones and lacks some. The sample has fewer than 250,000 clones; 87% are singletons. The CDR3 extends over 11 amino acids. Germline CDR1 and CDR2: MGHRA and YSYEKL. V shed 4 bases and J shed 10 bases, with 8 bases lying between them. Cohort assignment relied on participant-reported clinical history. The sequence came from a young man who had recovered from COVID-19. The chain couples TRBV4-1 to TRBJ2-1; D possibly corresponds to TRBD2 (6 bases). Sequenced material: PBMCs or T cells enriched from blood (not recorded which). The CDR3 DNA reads TGCGCCAGCAGCCTCCGGGGGGAGCAGTTCTTC. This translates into CASSLRGEQFF.